This is a list of T cell receptor beta chains from one sample in a study of CD8 T cells in Susac syndrome. One entry per CDR3 protein results from TCRdb running MiXCR on the immunoSEQ multiplex PCR reads. The profile covers 80,000 or so distinct CDR3 sequences, with about 93% appearing a single time and around 0.57% taken by the ten largest. Sequenced sample: CD4+ T cells from PBMCs. The receptors here all came from a human donor with Susac syndrome. CDR3s include the opening cysteine and the closing phenylalanine or tryptophan. D genes are given only for firm matches. The size entry is marked missing in some rows and otherwise reads once, few, many or a size class.

V	J	length	size	D	CDR3	DNA
TRBV18	TRBJ2-6	18	-	-	CASSPSGPQGSGANVLTF	TGTGCCAGCTCACCGAGCGGGCCCCAAGGCTCTGGGGCCAACGTCCTGACTTTC
TRBV7-8	TRBJ1-1	14	-	-	CASSLMAALTEAFF	TGTGCCAGCAGCTTAATGGCAGCGCTCACTGAAGCTTTCTTT
TRBV6-1	TRBJ1-2	13	-	-	CASSEREAYGYTF	TGTGCCAGCAGTGAAAGGGAGGCCTATGGCTACACCTTC
TRBV6-1	TRBJ1-5	17	-	TRBD1	CASRRGQGAGNNQPQHF	TGTGCCAGCAGGAGGGGACAGGGGGCGGGGAACAATCAGCCCCAGCATTTT
TRBV28	TRBJ2-5	13	-	-	CASTGGYEETQYF	TGTGCCAGCACTGGGGGCTACGAAGAGACCCAGTACTTC
TRBV5-5	TRBJ1-6	15	-	TRBD1	CASSLFGQGNSPLHF	TGTGCCAGCAGCTTGTTCGGACAGGGGAATTCACCCCTCCACTTT
TRBV14	TRBJ2-5	13	-	-	CASSQDLTETQYF	TGTGCCAGCAGCCAGGATCTAACGGAGACCCAGTACTTC
TRBV5-1	TRBJ2-1	14	few	-	CASSEGAQYNEQFF	TGCGCCAGCAGCGAAGGGGCGCAGTACAATGAGCAGTTCTTC
TRBV4-2	TRBJ1-1	14	-	-	CASSQERLNTEAFF	TGTGCCAGCAGCCAAGAACGTCTAAACACTGAAGCTTTCTTT
TRBV6-1	TRBJ2-6	13	-	-	CASKGPGANVLTF	TGTGCCAGCAAAGGACCTGGGGCCAACGTCCTGACTTTC
TRBV4-1	TRBJ2-7	15	-	TRBD1	CASSPLGQGLYEQYF	TGCGCCAGCAGCCCCCTGGGACAGGGGCTGTACGAGCAGTACTTC
TRBV4-2	TRBJ2-7	12	-	-	CASRSSTYEQYF	TGTGCCAGCAGATCGTCCACCTACGAGCAGTACTTC
TRBV6-5	TRBJ2-5	19	-	TRBD2	CASSSSRALAGGGVETQYF	TGTGCCAGCAGTTCCTCGAGGGCCCTAGCGGGGGGTGGTGTAGAGACCCAGTACTTC
TRBV3-1	TRBJ2-3	16	-	TRBD1	CASSKDRGRSANTQYF	TGTGCCAGCAGCAAAGACAGGGGTAGAAGTGCGAATACGCAGTATTTT
TRBV3-1	TRBJ2-5	11	-	-	CASMVRETQYF	TGTGCCAGCATGGTTAGGGAGACCCAGTACTTC
TRBV2	TRBJ2-7	14	-	TRBD1	CASSELGQGLGQYF	TGTGCCAGCAGTGAATTGGGACAGGGACTTGGGCAGTACTTC
TRBV25-1	TRBJ2-1	16	few	-	CASSEYEKGNWNEQFF	TGTGCCAGCAGTGAATATGAAAAGGGGAATTGGAATGAGCAGTTCTTC
TRBV4-2	TRBJ2-1	20	-	TRBD2	CASSLKGIAGGSNSYNEQFF	TGTGCCAGCAGCCTCAAGGGTATAGCGGGAGGTTCTAACTCCTACAATGAGCAGTTCTTC
TRBV19	TRBJ1-1	8	-	-	CARAGAFF	TGTGCCAGAGCGGGCGCTTTCTTT
TRBV18	TRBJ1-1	16	-	-	CASSPFKPDVSTEAFF	TGTGCCAGCTCACCATTTAAGCCGGATGTAAGCACTGAAGCTTTCTTT
TRBV4-3	TRBJ2-7	14	-	TRBD1	CASSRDRGPYEQYF	TGCGCCAGCAGCCGAGACAGGGGTCCCTACGAGCAGTACTTC
TRBV20-1	TRBJ2-1	14	-	-	CSPEGGSSYNEQFF	TGCAGCCCTGAGGGGGGTAGCTCCTACAATGAGCAGTTCTTC
TRBV2	TRBJ2-7	15	-	TRBD1	CASSWGTGTLYEQYF	TGTGCCAGCAGTTGGGGGACAGGGACTCTCTACGAGCAGTACTTC
TRBV4-2	TRBJ2-7	14	-	-	CASAPGPSSPEQYF	TGTGCCAGCGCCCCAGGACCCAGCTCCCCCGAGCAGTACTTC
TRBV5-1	TRBJ2-5	14	-	-	CASSFQGSQETQYF	TGCGCCAGCAGCTTTCAGGGTTCCCAAGAGACCCAGTACTTC
TRBV6-2/TRBV6-3	TRBJ2-7	13	once	-	CASSPRHRMGQYF	TGTGCCAGCAGTCCCCGACACAGGATGGGGCAGTACTTC
TRBV6-2/TRBV6-3	TRBJ2-7	16	-	TRBD2	CASSDPSGRIHAEQYF	TGTGCCAGCAGCGACCCTAGCGGGAGAATACACGCCGAGCAGTACTTC